The rows below give T cell receptor beta chains drawn from one sample of a study of fetal regulatory T cell absence and autoimmunity. Using immunoSEQ multiplex PCR, the repertoire was profiled, and TCRdb retains in-frame clones only, with some absent. The sample has about 50,000 clones; about 80% are singletons. Sequencing used cord blood. These receptors originate from a newborn boy with IPEX syndrome. CDR3s leave out the opening cysteine and the closing phenylalanine or tryptophan.

v_call	j_call	cdr3_aa
TRBV2	TRBJ1-6	ASSEDRGGNSPLH
TRBV2	TRBJ2-1	ASRRLAGHEQF
TRBV18	TRBJ1-1	ASSPRRTGLNTEAF
TRBV19	TRBJ2-2	ASTQDDTGELF
TRBV7-2	TRBJ1-6	ASSLARDPRSSPLH
TRBV6-5	TRBJ2-5	ASSLSGGGETQY
TRBV9	TRBJ2-1	ASSVAEGDNEQF
TRBV5-6	TRBJ1-1	ASEGVNTEAF
TRBV7-2	TRBJ2-3	ASSFLGLPTDTQY
TRBV20-1	TRBJ2-5	SAREQGTQY
TRBV5-4	TRBJ2-3	ASSLSTGTTDTQY
TRBV11-3	TRBJ2-5	ASSLGGGAGGTQY
TRBV11-3	TRBJ1-1	ASSLEMGQGGSTEAF
TRBV7-8	TRBJ2-5	ASSFMSSQETQY
TRBV29-1	TRBJ2-1	SVDVDLSSYNEQF
TRBV10-3	TRBJ2-7	AIRSTGDEQY
TRBV23-1	TRBJ2-5	ATRVRAY
TRBV7-9	TRBJ1-2	ASSLGNYGYT
TRBV7-9	TRBJ1-2	ATAIINNRGQNYGYT
TRBV2	TRBJ1-5	ASSDRGRNQPQH
TRBV19	TRBJ1-3	ASSIAGSSGNTIY
TRBV4-3	TRBJ1-1	ASSVHRGTEAF
TRBV10-2	TRBJ2-2	ASRENTGELF
TRBV2	TRBJ1-2	ASSVGVYGYT
TRBV5-1	TRBJ2-7	ASSLLLSYEQY
TRBV12-5	TRBJ1-6	ASGGQGYNSPLH
TRBV7-2	TRBJ1-2	ASSLERGSYT
TRBV27	TRBJ1-5	ASSLRFNQPQH
TRBV2	TRBJ1-2	ASTFDKNYGYT
TRBV27	TRBJ2-3	ASSSRTGAYQDTQY
TRBV5-4	TRBJ2-1	ASSSRDRSYNEQF